One sample yielded the 26 T cell receptor beta chains listed below, sequenced in a study of blood T cell repertoires in COVID-19 (TCRdb year 2020). Preparation of the library involved the immunoSEQ multiplex PCR assay. TCRdb's version of the immuneACCESS table is confined to in-frame rearrangements and falls short of the full clone set. An unresolved V gene accounts for under half of the shortfall where checked; the remainder is of unknown origin. The sample includes 89,000 or so clones, with around 85% observed a single time. Around an eighth of the sample is held by the ten biggest clonotypes. The sequencing sample was made of peripheral blood. The receptors come from a human donor in a cohort sampled during active COVID-19.

V usage is TRBV7-2 and J usage is TRBJ2-2, with D unclear. Looked up from germline, CDR1 is SGHTA and CDR2 is FQGNSA. V was shortened by 0 bases and J by 3 bases, with 5 bases between the two germline ends. This CDR3 has 14 residues. In nucleotides, the CDR3 is TGTGCCAGCAGCTTAGCGGGCGACACCGGGGAGCTGTTTTTT. The encoded protein is CASSLAGDTGELFF.

This clone has at least ten counts. The chain carries TRBV5-6 and TRBJ1-2; 11 bases align to TRBD1. The CDR3 is 17 residues long. The germline V gene encodes CDR1 SGHDT and CDR2 YYEEEE. Losses at the gene ends were 0 bases for V and 5 bases for J; bases not matched to a gene: 9. Written as DNA, the CDR3 is TGTGCCAGCAGCTTGGGGACAGGGGGCATTTTTCGGTATGGCTACACCTTC. This gives the protein CASSLGTGGIFRYGYTF.

This clone was detected a few times. This sequence joins TRBV7-2 and TRBJ1-5, with 9 bases lining up with TRBD1. The CDR3 spans 16 residues. CDR1 and CDR2 (germline): SGHTA, FQGNSA. Unmatched junction bases numbered 7, after V lost 3 bases and J lost 4 bases. The CDR3 DNA is TGTGCCAGCAGCTTCCAGGACAGGGGAGGGAATCAGCCCCAGCATTTT. Translated, it gives CASSFQDRGGNQPQHF.

The chain recombines TRBV7-2 with TRBJ2-2; TRBD2 matches 7 bases. V dropped 4 bases and J dropped 4; count of bases not matched to a gene: 9. Germline V gene lookup returns CDR1 SGHTA and CDR2 FQGNSA. The CDR3 length is 16 residues. CDR3 amino acids: CASSSRGGRSTGELFF. As DNA, the CDR3 is TGTGCCAGCAGCTCCCGGGGAGGGAGGAGCACCGGGGAGCTGTTTTTT.

This clone ranks as medium-sized. The chain carries TRBV29-1 and TRBJ2-7; 8 bases match TRBD1. Trimming at V came to 7 bases and at J to 0 bases, leaving 11 bases not matched to a gene. Germline V CDR1 and CDR2: SQVTM, ANQGSEA. The CDR3 runs to 15 residues. In DNA form, the CDR3 reads TGCAGCGCCAGACATGGGACAGGAAACTCCTACGAGCAGTACTTC. It yields the protein CSARHGTGNSYEQYF.

V is TRBV21-1 and J is TRBJ1-4; TRBD1, as called in the table, went unchecked against the DNA. TRBV21-1 counts as a pseudogene. The length of the CDR3 is 14 residues. The CDR3 coding sequence is TGTGCCAGCAGGATTGACAGGGAGCATGAAAAACTGTTTTTT. Encoded protein: CASRIDREHEKLFF.

The chain joins TRBV18 to TRBJ2-7; 9 bases are shared with TRBD1. Trimming cost V 4 bases and J 5 bases; bases outside gene matches: 3. Germline CDR1 KGHSH, CDR2 LQKENI. The CDR3 length is 13 residues. The CDR3 DNA sequence: TGTGCCAGCTCACGAAGACAGGGGGACGAGCAGTACTTC. Translation gives CASSRRQGDEQYF.

This chain joins TRBV3-1 (or the pseudogene TRBV3-2) and TRBJ2-3, with a weak D call TRBD2 (7 bases). V lost 6 bases, J lost 4 bases, and 20 bases lay in between. Germline CDR1 is LGHDT and CDR2 is YNNKEL (reference sequence). CDR3 length: 16 residues. CDR3 sequence: CASRFTGGRGADTQYF. The CDR3 DNA reads TGTGCCAGCAGATTCACGGGGGGCAGGGGAGCAGATACGCAGTATTTT.

This clone was detected only a few times. The rearrangement joins TRBV27 to TRBJ2-7; TRBD1 agrees at 8 bases. Germline assignment: CDR1 MNHEY and CDR2 SMNVEV (reference sequence). This CDR3 spans 15 amino acids. J gave up 0 bases and V 6 bases, and 7 bases lay outside the gene matches. CDR3 DNA sequence: TGTGCCAGCAGCCCCGTACAGGGGGGCTCCTACGAGCAGTACTTC. Translated: CASSPVQGGSYEQYF.

This chain uses TRBV12-1 with TRBJ1-2; the table's TRBD1 call for D was not verified on the DNA. TRBV12-1 is tagged as a pseudogene. CDR3 length: 15 residues. CDR3 nucleotide sequence: TGTGCCAGTAAACAGTCCCCGGGACAGCCCTATGGCTACACCTTC. It specifies CASKQSPGQPYGYTF.

The chain joins TRBV19 to TRBJ1-5; TRBD1 might be the D (5 bases). Per germline, CDR1 LNHDA and CDR2 SQIVND (reference sequence). The V and J ends lost 5 bases and 1 base respectively, with 9 bases between them. The CDR3 totals 14 residues. The CDR3 coding sequence is TGTGCCAGTAGTGGGGGGGTAAGCAATCAGCCCCAGCATTTT. Its translation: CASSGGVSNQPQHF.

This clone has only one observation. This sequence joins TRBV7-9 and TRBJ1-4, with TRBD1 matching 7 bases. CDR3 length equals 11 residues. V shed 3 bases and J 13 bases; nucleotides not matched to a gene: 2. Germline V gene lookup returns CDR1 SEHNR and CDR2 FQNEAQ (reference sequence). As DNA, the CDR3 is TGTGCCAGCAGCTTGACAGGGACACTGTTTTTT. Its protein product is CASSLTGTLFF.

This clone was counted a few times. The chain couples TRBV7-2 to TRBJ2-7; D is perhaps TRBD1 (5 bases). The CDR3 has 15 residues. The germline V and J ends were trimmed by 5 bases and 1 base, with 15 bases remaining between them. Per the germline V gene, CDR1 is SGHTA and CDR2 is FQGNSA. The DNA of the CDR3 is TGTGCCAGCAGCCCCAGGGCGAGTAGGTCCTACGAGCAGTACTTC. Residues: CASSPRASRSYEQYF.

This chain joins TRBV27 and TRBJ1-1, with D possibly TRBD1 on 6 matching bases. The V end lost 3 bases, the J end lost 2 bases, and 7 bases lay between the germline ends. The CDR3 runs 13 residues. Germline assignment: CDR1 MNHEY and CDR2 SMNVEV (reference sequence). The CDR3 here is CASSLGQNTEAFF. CDR3 sequence (DNA): TGTGCCAGCAGTTTGGGACAAAACACTGAAGCTTTCTTT.

This clone was observed a handful of times. The chain has TRBV7-2 and TRBJ2-1; 9 nucleotides match TRBD2. The CDR3 contains 17 residues. CDR1 is SGHTA, CDR2 FQGNSA, per germline. Trimming at V came to 7 bases and at J to 10 bases, leaving 20 bases not matched to a gene. The CDR3 DNA sequence: TGTGCCAGCACTTCCTTAGGGGAGCGGGGGGCCCTCGGGGAGCAGTTCTTC. Translating gives CASTSLGERGALGEQFF.

The gene calls are TRBV7-6 and TRBJ1-6; possibly TRBD1 for D (5 bases). V lost 1 base and J lost 6, with 19 bases in between. Germline V CDR1 and CDR2: SGHVS, FNYEAQ. The CDR3 is 18 amino acids. The CDR3 spells CASSLGGGREGSNSPLHF. The CDR3 coding sequence is TGTGCCAGCAGCTTAGGTGGCGGCAGGGAGGGGTCTAATTCACCCCTCCACTTT.

The count of this clone is one. V and J are TRBV9 and TRBJ2-1, with 10 nucleotides matching TRBD2. V trimming: 0 bases; J trimming: 0 bases; junction bases outside the gene matches: 3. This CDR3 region has 17 residues. Per germline, CDR1 SGDLS and CDR2 YYNGEE. The CDR3 sequence is CASSVGTSGTSYNEQFF. For the CDR3, the DNA is TGTGCCAGCAGCGTAGGTACTAGCGGGACCTCCTACAATGAGCAGTTCTTC. The full variable domain, in which reference TRBV9 and TRBJ2-1 provide the parts outside the CDR3, is DSGVTQTPKHLITATGQRVTLRCSPRSGDLSVYWYQQSLDQGLQFLIQYYNGEERAKGNILERFSAQQFPDLHSELNLSSLELGDSALYFCASSVGTSGTSYNEQFFGPGTRLTVL.

This clone was recorded a few times. The chain joins TRBV2 to TRBJ2-7; D call uncertain. Germline CDR1 is SNHLY and CDR2 is FYNNEI. The CDR3 is made up of 13 amino acids. V lost 11 bases and J lost 3, with 17 bases in between. The CDR3 coding sequence is TGTGCCTCCTCCAGTTGGCCCCGCTACGAGCAGTACTTC. This codes for CASSSWPRYEQYF.

The chain couples TRBV5-4 to TRBJ1-6; D is perhaps TRBD1 (5 bases). The germline gives CDR1 SGHNT, CDR2 YYREEE (reference sequence). There are 14 residues in the CDR3. Trimming cost V 3 bases and J 10 bases, with 14 bases left between them. CDR3 residues: CASSSGQFVSPLHF. As DNA, the CDR3 is TGTGCCAGCAGCTCTGGACAATTTGTCTCACCCCTCCACTTT.

This chain links TRBV6-2 or TRBV6-3 with TRBJ1-2; D is perhaps TRBD1 (5 bases). With 4 bases removed from V and 0 bases from J, the gap between germline ends came to 18 bases. The V gene's germline CDR1 is MNHEY and CDR2 SVGEGT. The CDR3 has 17 amino acids. CDR3 sequence (DNA): TGTGCCAGCAGTTTGATCCTACAGGCCGGAGCTAACTATGGCTACACCTTC. Translating it yields CASSLILQAGANYGYTF.

The genes are TRBV4-1 and TRBJ2-1; D might be TRBD2 (6 bases). Germline CDR1 and CDR2: MGHRA and YSYEKL. This CDR3 is built from 14 residues. With 4 bases removed from V and 6 bases from J, the gap between germline ends came to 13 bases. CDR3 amino acids: CASSLNRDFNEQFF. CDR3 in DNA: TGCGCCAGCAGCCTGAACCGGGACTTCAATGAGCAGTTCTTC.

This clone was counted a few times. DNA for the CDR3: TGTGCCACCAGCAGAGGATGGGCCAGGGGAGTGAGCAATCAGCCCCAGCATTTT. It is translated as CATSRGWARGVSNQPQHF. The chain employs TRBV15 and TRBJ1-5; D is perhaps TRBD1 (6 bases). Germline assignment: CDR1 LNHNV and CDR2 YYDKDF (reference sequence). The CDR3 is 18 residues long. V shed 1 base and J shed 1 base, with 17 bases lying between them. Drawing the rest from reference TRBV15 and TRBJ1-5, the complete variable domain is DAMVIQNPRYQVTQFGKPVTLSCSQTLNHNVMYWYQQKSSQAPKLLFHYYDKDFNNEADTPDNFQSRRPNTSFCFLDIRSPGLGDTAMYLCATSRGWARGVSNQPQHFGDGTRLSIL.

J is TRBJ1-1 and V is TRBV7-9; D is possibly TRBD1 (5 bases). This CDR3 region has 13 residues. Trimming shortened V by 6 bases and J by 0 bases, and 8 bases separated the two germline ends. Per the germline V gene, CDR1 is SEHNR and CDR2 is FQNEAQ (reference sequence). The CDR3 is CASSWTLNTEAFF. CDR3 DNA sequence: TGTGCCAGCAGTTGGACACTGAACACTGAAGCTTTCTTT.

To note about this clone: This sample also contains other DNA sequences that code for the same CDR3. The chain recombines TRBV9 with TRBJ2-1, with D unresolved. This CDR3 is 15 amino acids long. Germline loops: CDR1 SGDLS, CDR2 YYNGEE. Trimming cost V 0 bases and J 0 bases, with 7 bases left between them. CDR3 region: CASSVDGGSYNEQFF. The CDR3 DNA reads as TGTGCCAGCAGCGTAGACGGTGGCTCCTACAATGAGCAGTTCTTC.

Of note for this clone: The junction does not match germline at one end; this may be a read error. V gene TRBV7-2 combines with J gene TRBJ2-3, with 9 positions matching TRBD2. The CDR3 length is 15 residues. In germline, CDR1 is SGHTA, CDR2 FQGNSA. The CDR3 DNA is TGTGCCAGCAGCTTAGCCATTTCGTCCCTAGCGGGGCCAAATTTT. Translated: CASSLAISSLAGPNF.

V usage is TRBV7-2 and J usage is TRBJ1-2, with D hard to call. This CDR3 spans 13 amino acids. V lost 2 bases to trimming and J lost 8 bases, with 12 bases between them. In germline, CDR1 is SGHTA, CDR2 FQGNSA. The CDR3 is CASSLPGSDGYTF. The DNA for the CDR3 is TGTGCCAGCAGCTTACCAGGATCTGACGGCTACACCTTC.